The rows below give T cell receptor beta chains drawn from one sample of a study of CD4 T cells in relation to SARS-CoV-2 and coronaviruses. These receptors have no known antigen. Method: immunoSEQ multiplex PCR; TCRdb's copy keeps in-frame clones and lacks some. Of tens of thousands of clones listed, approximately 80% were seen once; the top ten hold about a fifth. The sample consisted of CD4+ T cells from PBMCs, cultured in vitro. These receptors came from a human donor in good health. The CDR3 runs from the conserved cysteine through the conserved F or W. A D gene is named only where the DNA matches it firmly.

J: TRBJ2-5
D: -
length: 15
V: TRBV23-1
DNA: TGCGCCAGCAGTCCGACAGGGAGGGAGCAAGAGACCCAGTACTTC
CDR3: CASSPTGREQETQYF

J: TRBJ1-1
D: TRBD1
length: 13
V: TRBV5-1
DNA: TGCGCCAGCAGCGGGACAGAGAACACTGAAGCTTTCTTT
CDR3: CASSGTENTEAFF

J: TRBJ2-1
D: TRBD2
length: 15
V: TRBV7-4
DNA: TGTGCCAGCAGCCATACTAGCGGGAGCTTACGGGAGCAGTTCTTC
CDR3: CASSHTSGSLREQFF

J: TRBJ1-1
D: -
length: 14
V: TRBV27
DNA: TGTGCCAGCAGTGCAAAAATAGGGAGCACTGAAGCTTTCTTT
CDR3: CASSAKIGSTEAFF

J: TRBJ2-7
D: -
length: 12
V: TRBV30
DNA: TGTGCCTGGAGTCCCCTGGCGGGGCTTTTGGGGTTC
CDR3: CAWSPLAGLLGF

J: TRBJ2-7
D: -
length: 14
V: TRBV3-1/TRBV3-2
DNA: TGTGCCAGCACCACTCACTTAGGGGGCTACGAGCAGTACTTC
CDR3: CASTTHLGGYEQYF

J: TRBJ2-7
D: -
length: 13
V: TRBV12-3/TRBV12-4
DNA: TGTGCCAGCAGTATTAGGGGTATCGACGAGCAGTACTTC
CDR3: CASSIRGIDEQYF

J: TRBJ2-6
D: -
length: 16
V: TRBV11-2
DNA: TGTGCCAGCAGCTTGGAAGCCCTCTCTGGGGCCAACGTCCTGACTTTC
CDR3: CASSLEALSGANVLTF

J: TRBJ1-3
D: TRBD1
length: 14
V: TRBV10-3
DNA: TGTGCCATCGCTGGACAGGGTGTAGGAAACACCATATATTTT
CDR3: CAIAGQGVGNTIYF

J: TRBJ2-4
D: -
length: 14
V: TRBV7-8
DNA: TGTGCCAGCAGCTTAGGGGCGGACAAAAACATTCAGTACTTC
CDR3: CASSLGADKNIQYF

J: TRBJ2-1
D: TRBD2
length: 17
V: TRBV5-4
DNA: TGTGCCAGCAGCTTGGCTGCGGGAGGGCCTCAATACAATGAGCAGTTCTTC
CDR3: CASSLAAGGPQYNEQFF

J: TRBJ2-3
D: -
length: 13
V: TRBV7-3
DNA: TGTGCCAGCAGCGTAGACCAGGGGGATACGCAGTATTTT
CDR3: CASSVDQGDTQYF

J: TRBJ2-7
D: TRBD2
length: 14
V: TRBV7-2
DNA: TGTGCCAGCAACCCCGGGACTAGCTCTTACGAGCAGTACTTC
CDR3: CASNPGTSSYEQYF

J: TRBJ1-3
D: TRBD1
length: 18
V: TRBV6-1
DNA: TGTGCCAGCAGTGAAGCTGGGTGGGACAGTTCGCATGGAAACACCATATATTTT
CDR3: CASSEAGWDSSHGNTIYF

J: TRBJ1-6
D: -
length: 15
V: TRBV27
DNA: TGTGCCAGCACCCCTAGGGGATTCGGCCGATCACCCCTCCACTTT
CDR3: CASTPRGFGRSPLHF

J: TRBJ1-4
D: -
length: 16
V: TRBV19
DNA: TGTGCCAGTAGTAAACGGGGTGAGGCGTTGGCTGAAAAACTGTTTTTT
CDR3: CASSKRGEALAEKLFF